This T cell receptor beta chain appears in the sequencing data of a study of early T cells in non-severe SARS-CoV-2 infection. Looked up from germline, CDR1 is WNHNN and CDR2 is SYGVQD (reference sequence). The CDR3 is 15 amino acids. Trimming stripped 5 bases from V and 0 bases from J, with 11 bases between. TCRdb processed the 5' RACE reads anew with MiXCR; each CDR3 protein has one entry. The sample consists of approximately 20,000 distinct CDR3 sequences, roughly 4.4% of them appearing once. In its sample, this clonotype ranks as medium-sized (0.01 to 0.1%). The chain uses TRBV10-1 and TRBJ2-1; no clear D gene. Input material: whole blood. This receptor was obtained from an adult who was a healthcare worker with PCR-confirmed SARS-CoV-2 infection or an uninfected control (not recorded which). Here the CDR3 reads CASSKDLSSYNEQFF. The CDR3 DNA reads TGCGCCAGCAGTAAGGATTTGAGCTCCTACAATGAGCAGTTCTTC.